This T cell receptor (beta chain) comes out of a study of Graves' ophthalmopathy and Graves' hyperthyroidism. Background on the study: Ophthalmopathy absent within 18 months of follow-up marked hyperthyroidism as stable. The study's findings and limits: Blood also harbored most expanded thyroid clonotypes above 0.001 frequency.

As concerns this clonotype: Its specificity is not known.

Enrolled hyperthyroidism patients had a new diagnosis, a duration under 2 months, and an age of 18 to 65. Additional autoimmune diseases, uncontrolled infections, pregnancy or lactation disqualified patients. Researchers took RNA transcripts and amplified TCR beta CDR3 regions from them. After a first-round RT-PCR with HTBI primers, a second-round multiplex PCR was run. Each CDR3 protein gets one entry after TCRdb re-called the multiplex PCR reads with MiXCR. The top ten clones hold 11% of a sample with approximately 1.2 million distinct CDR3 sequences, around a third of them seen once. V was shortened by 5 bases and J by 3 bases, with 14 bases between the two germline ends. The CDR3 is made up of 14 amino acids. The V gene's germline CDR1 is MNHNY and CDR2 SVGAGI (reference sequence).

This clonotype was sampled from an adult man with Graves' hyperthyroidism. The chain joins TRBV6-6 to TRBJ2-7, with D possibly called TRBD1 or TRBD2 (5 bases each). Sequenced: peripheral blood or thyroid tissue (not recorded which). DNA of the CDR3: TGTGCCAGCAGTGAATATGGGGCGGGCTACGAGCAGTACTTC. Translating it yields CASSEYGAGYEQYF.